This TCR beta chain came from a study of CD8 T cells in Susac syndrome. Remarks on this clonotype: Antigen unknown.

From blood CD8+ and CD4+ T cells, the TCR beta chain was sequenced. Random hexamers were used to reverse transcribe about 0.45 to 1 ug of RNA. The CDR3 of TCR beta was amplified by immunoSEQ multiplex PCR across 54 Vbeta and 13 Jbeta. One entry per CDR3 protein, called by TCRdb with MiXCR from the immunoSEQ multiplex PCR reads. Among hundreds of thousands of distinct CDR3 sequences listed, 93% were seen once. V lost 1 base and J 1 base, leaving 22 bases between the germline ends. This CDR3 spans 18 amino acids. Looked up from germline, CDR1 is GTSNPN and CDR2 is SVGIG (reference sequence). Notes on the study in general: Acknowledgment was made by the study that its TCR sequencing and HLA analysis involved a relatively small number of individuals.

Specimen: CD4+ T cells from PBMCs. The chain combines TRBV30 with TRBJ1-1; a weak D match, TRBD1 (5 bases). The sequence was obtained from a human donor with multiple sclerosis. CDR3 DNA: TGTGCCTGGAGTGGGGGGACCCCGCTCCCCCTAACGAACACTGAAGCTTTCTTT. The encoded protein is CAWSGGTPLPLTNTEAFF.